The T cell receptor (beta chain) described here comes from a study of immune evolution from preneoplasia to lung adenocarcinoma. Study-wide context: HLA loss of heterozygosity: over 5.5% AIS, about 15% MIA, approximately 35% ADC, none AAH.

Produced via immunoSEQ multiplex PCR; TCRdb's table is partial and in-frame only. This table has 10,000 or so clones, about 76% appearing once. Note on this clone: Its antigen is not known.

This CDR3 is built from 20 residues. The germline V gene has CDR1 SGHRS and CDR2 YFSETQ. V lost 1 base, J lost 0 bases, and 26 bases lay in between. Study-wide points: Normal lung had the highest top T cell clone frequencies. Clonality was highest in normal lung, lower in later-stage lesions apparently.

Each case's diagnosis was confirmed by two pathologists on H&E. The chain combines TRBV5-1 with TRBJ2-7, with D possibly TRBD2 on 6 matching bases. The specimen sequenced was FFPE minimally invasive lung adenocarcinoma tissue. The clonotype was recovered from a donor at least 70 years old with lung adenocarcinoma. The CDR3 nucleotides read TGCGCCAGCAGCTTGTGGACGCGGGACGGGCTTAGGAGGGGCTCCTACGAGCAGTACTTC. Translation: CASSLWTRDGLRRGSYEQYF.